This TCR beta chain is from a study of cytomegalovirus exposure and HLA in healthy donors. Primers for the PCR totalled 60 Vbeta and 13 Jbeta. The protocol was immunoSEQ multiplex PCR, while the TCRdb copy is restricted to in-frame clones and leaves out a portion. The sample carries under 200,000 clones, roughly 67% recorded once. Study-level findings and limits: In an earlier analysis, in around 590 donors, most V segments appeared productive either ~87% or ~30% of the time. Accounts indicate the classifier identified cytomegalovirus status with strong specificity and sensitivity. Altogether, 150 or so TCR beta chains were recorded as cytomegalovirus-associated. In a later analysis, parvovirus B19, influenza, CMV and Epstein-Barr virus appeared linked to several top co-occurrence clusters.

Turning to this clone: Its antigen is not identified.

The germline gives CDR1 SGHTA, CDR2 FQGNSA. The J segment lost 5 bases and the V segment lost 5 bases, leaving 13 bases of the junction unmatched. CDR3 length equals 16 residues. The sample was PBMCs. The sequence was collected from a woman between 18 and 29 years old in good health and CMV-seropositive. The genes are TRBV7-2 and TRBJ2-3; 7 nucleotides match TRBD1. This chain's CDR3 is CASSLTGTDILDTQYF. CDR3 coding DNA: TGTGCCAGCAGCCTAACCGGGACAGACATTTTAGATACGCAGTATTTT.